This T cell receptor (beta chain) was captured by sequencing in a study of blood T cell repertoires in COVID-19. For the study at large: Samples came from the United States, Italy and Spain, spanning acute and convalescent COVID-19. T cells, B-cell-depleted T cells, or PBMCs supplied cDNA or gDNA.

The CDR3 has 15 residues. Trimming stripped 1 base from V and 6 bases from J, with 14 bases between. Per the germline V gene, CDR1 is MGHRA and CDR2 is YSYEKL. Original processing methods: Reference gene primer amplification yielded estimated nucleated cell counts. Produced via immunoSEQ multiplex PCR; TCRdb's table is partial and in-frame only. V and J calls and clone size are those listed in that table; D and trimming were worked out from the DNA. The sample lists about 66,000 clones; approximately 90% were seen once. This clone was detected a few times. The TCR sequence derives from a man between 70 and 80 years old with acute or convalescent COVID-19. The chain employs TRBV4-1 and TRBJ2-3; the D gene is possibly TRBD1 (5 bases). The specimen was peripheral blood. In DNA form, the CDR3 reads TGCGCCAGCAGCCAAGGGGGCCAATCCTTCGATACGCAGTATTTT. This gives the protein CASSQGGQSFDTQYF.